This passage covers 26 T cell receptor beta chains from one sample sequenced in a study of T cells in women clearing cervical HPV infection. Method: immunoSEQ multiplex PCR; TCRdb's copy keeps in-frame clones and lacks some. The table lists tens of thousands of clones. Sequencing was carried out using blood buffy coat. The receptor set was obtained from a woman aged 18 to 75 with a cervical HPV16 infection that either progressed to CIN3+ or cleared (not recorded which).

About this clone itself: The missing CDR3 end, 3 residues past where the read stops, is filled in from the germline J gene. V gene TRBV2 combines with J gene TRBJ2-7; 7 bases are shared with TRBD1. V shed 6 bases and J 0 bases; nucleotides not matched to a gene: 8. CDR1 is SNHLY, CDR2 FYNNEI, per germline. This CDR3 has 15 residues. CDR3 DNA, as far as it was read: TGTGCCAGCAGGGAGGCCGGGACAGTCTCCTACGAG. This encodes CASREAGTVSYE. The complete CDR3 sequence is CASREAGTVSYEQYF.

Points on this clone: The read ends 3 residues early relative to the CDR3; the germline J gene fills the gap. The V and J genes are TRBV24-1 and TRBJ2-3; 7 bases align to TRBD2. This CDR3 is 13 amino acids long. Trimming at V came to 9 bases and at J to 0 bases, leaving 2 bases not matched to a gene. From germline, CDR1 is KGHDR and CDR2 SFDVKD. CDR3 DNA (partial): TGTGCCACCGCGGGGGTTAGCACAGATACG. It is translated as CATAGVSTDT. The whole CDR3 sequence reads CATAGVSTDTQYF.

In regard to this clone: Read coverage stops 3 residues before the CDR3 terminus; the germline J gene supplies the remainder. V usage is TRBV19 and J usage is TRBJ1-5; 7 bases agree with TRBD1. With V trimmed by 10 bases and J by 2 bases, 11 bases remained unmatched. There are 15 residues in the CDR3. Germline-derived CDR1 and CDR2 are LNHDA and SQIVND (reference sequence). The covered CDR3 bases are TGTGCCACACAGGGGTTATGGGGAGGCAATCAGCCC. Encoded protein: CATQGLWGGNQP. The entire CDR3 is CATQGLWGGNQPQHF.

With respect to this clone: With the read ending 3 residues before the CDR3 end, the germline J gene is used to fill in that end. The V and J genes are TRBV5-1 and TRBJ2-7, with 7 bases matching TRBD1. The V gene end was trimmed by 4 bases and the J gene end by 5 bases; junction bases not matched to a gene: 9. This CDR3 is 14 amino acids long. CDR1 and CDR2 (germline): SGHRS, YFSETQ. The sequenced part of the CDR3 DNA is TGCGCCAGCAGCAGGAGGACAGGATCTGACGAG. Translating gives CASSRRTGSDE. The whole CDR3 sequence is CASSRRTGSDEQYF.

CDR3 bases read: TGTGCTAGTGGTCCGGGACTAGCGGGGGGTACCTCCTACAATGAG. Residues: CASGPGLAGGTSYNE. The entire CDR3 is CASGPGLAGGTSYNEQFF. The gene calls are TRBV12-5 and TRBJ2-1, with 15 bases lining up with TRBD2. Read coverage stops 3 residues before the CDR3 terminus; the germline J gene supplies the remainder. The germline gives CDR1 LGHNT, CDR2 FRNRAP. This CDR3 spans 18 amino acids. The V and J ends lost 5 bases and 0 bases, in that order; junction bases with no gene match: 5.

Regarding this clone: The read gets to within 3 residues of the CDR3 end, and the germline J gene fills in the rest. The chain combines TRBV7-9 with TRBJ1-2; 7 bases map to TRBD1. V trimming: 6 bases; J trimming: 4 bases; junction bases outside the gene matches: 2. Germline lookup yields CDR1 SEHNR and CDR2 FQNEAQ (reference sequence). The CDR3 is 12 residues long. Incomplete CDR3 DNA: TGTGCCAGCAGGGGGACAGTCTATGGC. This codes for CASRGTVYG. The entire CDR3 reads CASRGTVYGYTF.

Remarks on this clone: The DNA ends 3 residues before the CDR3 does, and the rest of the CDR3 is filled in from the germline J gene. The genes are TRBV12-3 or TRBV12-4 and TRBJ2-2, with 11 bases matching TRBD2. The CDR3 is made up of 16 amino acids. The junction had 7 bases not matched to a gene; V was cut back by 5 bases and J by 5 bases. Incomplete CDR3 DNA: TGTGCCAGCAGTGGGGGACTAGCGGACCTAACCGGGGAG. This sequence encodes CASSGGLADLTGE. In full, the CDR3 reads CASSGGLADLTGELFF.

In regard to this clone: The CDR3 end lies 3 residues beyond the end of the read and is filled in from the germline J gene. The rearrangement links TRBV12-3 or TRBV12-4 to TRBJ2-1, with a weak D call TRBD2 (7 bases). V shed 3 bases and J shed 8 bases, with 23 bases lying between them. The CDR3 spans 17 residues. CDR3 DNA, as far as it was read: TGTGCCAGCAGTTTTAAACACAGGGCCAGACTAGCCGATGAG. Protein sequence: CASSFKHRARLADE. The full CDR3 sequence reads CASSFKHRARLADEQFF.

Turning to this clone: The missing CDR3 end, 3 residues past where the read stops, is filled in from the germline J gene. The rearrangement uses TRBV5-4 and TRBJ2-1; a weak D match, TRBD1 (5 bases). V gave up 0 bases and J gave up 0 bases, with 7 bases separating them. This CDR3 has 15 amino acids. Germline V gene lookup returns CDR1 SGHNT and CDR2 YYREEE (reference sequence). The CDR3 spells CASSLDRSSYNEQFF. CDR3 DNA, as far as it was read: TGTGCCAGCAGCTTGGACAGGAGCTCCTACAATGAG.

Points on this clone: The sequenced fragment ends 3 residues before the CDR3 boundary, so the rest is inferred from the germline J gene. The chain uses TRBV7-8 and TRBJ2-7, with 7 bases matching TRBD2. With V trimmed by 5 bases and J by 3 bases, 10 bases remained unmatched. Germline CDR1 is SGHVS and CDR2 is FQNEAQ. This CDR3 spans 15 amino acids. This chain's CDR3 is CASSTGGEGIYEQYF. The part of the CDR3 DNA that was read is TGTGCCAGCAGCACTGGGGGGGAAGGGATCTACGAG.

About this clone itself: The read comes to an end 3 residues before the CDR3 does, leaving the germline J gene to fill in the end. The chain recombines TRBV2 with TRBJ2-5, with 13 bases aligning to TRBD2. The CDR3 length is 15 residues. Unmatched junction bases numbered 3, after V lost 6 bases and J lost 2 bases. Germline V gives CDR1 SNHLY, CDR2 FYNNEI. The part of the CDR3 DNA that was read is TGTGCCAGCAGCGAGGGACTAGCGGGGCAAGAGACC. Translating gives CASSEGLAGQET. Given in full, the CDR3 is CASSEGLAGQETQYF.

As regards this clone: Read sequence stops 3 residues before the CDR3 end, and the germline J gene provides the missing end. V gene TRBV7-2 combines with J gene TRBJ2-5, with no clear D. Trimming pared 6 bases from V and 4 bases from J, leaving 15 bases between. The CDR3 has 14 residues. Germline CDR1 reads SGHTA; CDR2 reads FQGNSA. The sequenced CDR3 bases are TGTGCCAGCAGTCCTCAAAGTTTGGCAGAGACC. It translates to CASSPQSLAET. The whole CDR3 sequence reads CASSPQSLAETQYF.

Concerning this clone: The read halts 3 residues ahead of the CDR3 end, with the missing end drawn from the germline J gene. The chain has TRBV25-1 and TRBJ2-1; 8 nucleotides line up with TRBD2. This CDR3 spans 20 amino acids. Losses at the gene ends were 1 base for V and 1 base for J; bases not matched to a gene: 15. CDR1 and CDR2 from the germline V gene are MGHDK and SYGVNS. The sequenced part of the CDR3 DNA is TGTGCCAGCAGTGAATTCGGGCAGCGGGAGCCGCCAGAGTCCTACAATGAG. Translation: CASSEFGQREPPESYNE. In full, the CDR3 is CASSEFGQREPPESYNEQFF.

As for this clone: Sequencing ends 3 residues short of the CDR3 end; the germline J gene provides the rest. This chain connects TRBV2 to TRBJ1-5; TRBD1 matches at 7 bases. CDR1 SNHLY and CDR2 FYNNEI come from the germline V gene. The CDR3 extends over 13 amino acids. With 7 bases clipped from V and 7 bases from J, the junction kept 7 bases outside the gene matches. The sequenced CDR3 bases are TGTGCCAGCACCTGGGACAGCACACAGCCC. This translates into CASTWDSTQP. From start to end, the CDR3 is CASTWDSTQPQHF.

Points on this clone: The CDR3 extends 3 residues past the end of the read, so its final part is completed from the germline J gene. V gene TRBV5-1 combines with J gene TRBJ2-2, with D perhaps TRBD2 (6 bases). There are 15 residues in the CDR3. The V gene lost 0 bases and the J gene lost 3 bases, with 9 bases spanning the gap. CDR1 SGHRS and CDR2 YFSETQ come from the germline V gene. The part of the CDR3 DNA that was read is TGCGCCAGCAGCTTGGCGGGGGTCGACACCGGGGAG. Protein: CASSLAGVDTGE. The CDR3 as a whole reads CASSLAGVDTGELFF.

Concerning this clone: Sequencing ends 3 residues short of the CDR3 end; the germline J gene provides the rest. V and J are TRBV6-2 or TRBV6-3 and TRBJ2-7; D perhaps matches TRBD2 (6 bases). V dropped 8 bases and J dropped 4 bases, with 12 bases sitting between them. Germline V gene lookup returns CDR1 MNHEY and CDR2 SVGEGT. This CDR3 spans 12 amino acids. The CDR3 protein is CASSWRVYEQYF. The CDR3 DNA, read in part, is TGTGCCAGCTCGTGGAGGGTGTACGAG.

Comments on this clone: The read stops 3 residues short of the end of the CDR3; the missing end is completed from the germline J gene. V usage is TRBV2 and J usage is TRBJ2-2, with D maybe TRBD1 (6 bases). This CDR3 has 16 amino acids. CDR1 and CDR2 (germline): SNHLY, FYNNEI. V shed 3 bases and J shed 2 bases, with 13 bases lying between them. The CDR3 DNA, read in part, is TGTGCCAGCAGTGAGCTAGGGACACCTAACACCGGGGAG. It translates to CASSELGTPNTGE. The whole CDR3 is CASSELGTPNTGELFF. The full variable domain, completed using reference TRBV2 and TRBJ2-2, is EPEVTQTPSHQVTQMGQEVILRCVPISNHLYFYWYRQILGQKVEFLVSFYNNEISEKSEIFDDQFSVERPDGSNFTLKIRSTKLEDSAMYFCASSELGTPNTGELFFGEGSRLTVL.

Of note for this clone: The read terminates 3 residues before the CDR3 end, so the remaining end is supplied by the germline J gene. This rearrangement joins TRBV12-5 to TRBJ2-3; tentatively, D is TRBD2 (6 bases). CDR1 is LGHNT, CDR2 FRNRAP, per germline. Trimming cost V 3 bases and J 2 bases, with 9 bases left between them. The CDR3 has 14 amino acids. This CDR3 is CASGFPGDTDTQYF. The CDR3 DNA, read in part, is TGTGCTAGTGGTTTTCCGGGGGACACAGATACG.

Comment on this clone: The read ends 3 residues before the CDR3 terminus; that terminus is restored from the germline J gene. This rearrangement joins TRBV5-8 to TRBJ1-4; 7 nucleotides agree with TRBD1. CDR1 SGHTS and CDR2 YDEGEE come from the germline V gene. V was pared by 0 bases and J by 5 bases, with 4 bases of the junction left unmatched. The CDR3 has 15 amino acids. The chain's CDR3 is CASSLAWDRNEKLFF. The sequenced part of the CDR3 DNA is TGTGCCAGCAGCTTGGCATGGGACAGAAATGAAAAA.

A remark on this clone: Coverage ceases 3 residues before the CDR3 finishes, and the germline J gene fills in the end. The chain employs TRBV19 and TRBJ1-5, with 7 positions matching TRBD1. J was trimmed by 6 bases and V by 3 bases; bases with no gene match: 8. CDR1 LNHDA and CDR2 SQIVND come from the germline V gene (reference sequence). CDR3 length: 15 amino acids. The covered CDR3 bases are TGTGCCAGTAGTATCCACAGGGGAGAGGGTCAGCCC. Amino acids: CASSIHRGEGQP. The entire CDR3 protein reads CASSIHRGEGQPQHF.

Remarks on this clone: The sequenced fragment ends 3 residues before the CDR3 boundary, so the rest is inferred from the germline J gene. V is TRBV19 and J is TRBJ2-1; 7 positions agree with TRBD1. V was pared by 3 bases and J by 3 bases, with 5 bases of the junction left unmatched. The germline V gene has CDR1 LNHDA and CDR2 SQIVND (reference sequence). The CDR3 is 15 amino acids. CDR3 DNA, as far as it was read: TGTGCCAGTAGTATTTCCCGGGACAGCTACAATGAG. Its protein product is CASSISRDSYNE. Given in full, the CDR3 is CASSISRDSYNEQFF.

In the case of this clone: The read halts 3 residues ahead of the CDR3 end, with the missing end drawn from the germline J gene. Other DNA sequences in this specimen translate into the identical CDR3. The chain joins TRBV11-3 to TRBJ2-1, with 10 bases lining up with TRBD2. Germline trimming cut 5 bases from V and 5 bases from J; bases unmatched to any gene: 6. The CDR3 runs to 15 residues. The germline gives CDR1 SGHNT, CDR2 YENEEA. CDR3 residues: CASSLASGGHNEQFF. The part of the CDR3 DNA that was read is TGTGCCAGCAGCCTAGCTAGCGGGGGTCACAATGAG.

Regarding this clone: The read terminates 3 residues ahead of where the CDR3 ends, so the germline J gene completes it. This chain joins TRBV5-6 and TRBJ1-2; D possibly corresponds to TRBD1 (6 bases). The CDR3 is 15 residues long. V dropped 0 bases and J dropped 4 bases, with 13 bases sitting between them. Germline V lookup: CDR1 SGHDT, CDR2 YYEEEE. Partial CDR3 DNA: TGTGCCAGCAGCTTGGCCGGGGGGCGCATCTATGGC. Protein: CASSLAGGRIYG. The full CDR3 is CASSLAGGRIYGYTF.

About this clone: With the read ending 3 residues before the CDR3 end, the germline J gene is used to fill in that end. At the DNA level, this CDR3 is encoded by other sequences in the same sample as well. This sequence joins TRBV5-1 and TRBJ1-5, with 8 bases fitting TRBD1. Per germline, CDR1 SGHRS and CDR2 YFSETQ. Unmatched junction bases numbered 2, after V lost 5 bases and J lost 4 bases. The CDR3 loop spans 13 amino acids. The CDR3 sequence: CASRRDRNQPQHF. CDR3 DNA, as far as it was read: TGCGCCAGCAGACGGGACAGGAATCAGCCC.

In the case of this clone: The sequence runs out 3 residues before the end of the CDR3; the remainder is reconstructed from the germline J gene. The chain recombines TRBV29-1 with TRBJ1-2, with 9 bases aligning to TRBD1. Germline V gene lookup returns CDR1 SQVTM and CDR2 ANQGSEA. This CDR3 is 13 amino acids long. The covered CDR3 bases are TGCAGCGTTGGGACAGGGGACGGAGAGGGC. It codes for CSVGTGDGEG. The CDR3 as a whole reads CSVGTGDGEGYTF.

Regarding this clone: Read data end 3 residues before the CDR3 end; the end is taken from the germline J gene. The gene calls are TRBV5-8 and TRBJ2-5; 8 nucleotides agree with TRBD1. This CDR3 comprises 15 residues. CDR1 and CDR2 (germline): SGHTS, YDEGEE. Unmatched junction bases numbered 7, after V lost 3 bases and J lost 3 bases. The CDR3 sequence: CASSSYLDREETQYF. The sequenced part of the CDR3 DNA is TGTGCCAGCAGCTCCTATCTGGACAGGGAAGAGACC.